This T cell receptor (beta chain) was sequenced for a study of beta chain features in type 1 diabetes. Study-level findings and limits: Among patients, naive, central memory and Treg TCRB repertoires appeared more similar than among healthy donors. Any HLA effect on TCRB rearrangement was left unresolved by small sub-analyses.

The sequenced template was cDNA made from the entire isolated RNA. Naive, central memory and regulatory T cell samples produced a mean of approximately 3.6 million reads. Sequencing used immunoSEQ multiplex PCR; TCRdb keeps in-frame clones, though not all of them. The table shows about 270,000 clones, with 13% to 15% occurring only once. Points on this clone: Its cognate antigen is unknown.

The germline gives CDR1 LNHDA, CDR2 SQIVND (reference sequence). V dropped 10 bases and J dropped 1; count of bases not matched to a gene: 5. This CDR3 is built from 15 residues. Sorted populations were all over 95% pure. This TCR derives from a woman in her 40s in good health. The chain uses TRBV19 and TRBJ2-3; 13 bases align to TRBD2. Sequences were obtained from naive CD4+ T cells from blood. The CDR3 region is CATRGLAGGTDTQYF. In DNA form, the CDR3 reads TGTGCCACCCGAGGACTAGCGGGGGGCACAGATACGCAGTATTTT. Full variable domain (missing parts from reference TRBV19 and TRBJ2-3): DGGITQSPKYLFRKEGQNVTLSCEQNLNHDAMYWYRQDPGQGLRLIYYSQIVNDFQKGDIAEGYSVSREKKESFPLTVTSAQKNPTAFYLCATRGLAGGTDTQYFGPGTRLTVL.